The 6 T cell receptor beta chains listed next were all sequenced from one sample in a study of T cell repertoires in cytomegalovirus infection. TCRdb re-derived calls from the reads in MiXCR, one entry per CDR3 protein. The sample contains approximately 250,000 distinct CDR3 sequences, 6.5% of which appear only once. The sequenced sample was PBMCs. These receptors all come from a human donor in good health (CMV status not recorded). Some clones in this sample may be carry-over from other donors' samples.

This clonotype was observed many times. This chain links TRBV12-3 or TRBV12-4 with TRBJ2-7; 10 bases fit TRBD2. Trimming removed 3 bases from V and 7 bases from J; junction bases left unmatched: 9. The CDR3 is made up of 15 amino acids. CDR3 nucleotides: TGTGCCAGCAGTTTGTTCCTAGCGGGGGCCGGAGAGCAGTACTTC. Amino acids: CASSLFLAGAGEQYF.

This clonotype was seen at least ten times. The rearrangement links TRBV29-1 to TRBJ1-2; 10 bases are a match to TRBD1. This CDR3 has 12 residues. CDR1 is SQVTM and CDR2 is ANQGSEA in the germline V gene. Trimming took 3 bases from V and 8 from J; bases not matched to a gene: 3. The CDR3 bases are TGCAGCGTTGAGGGGACAGGGGCCGGCTACACCTTC. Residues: CSVEGTGAGYTF.

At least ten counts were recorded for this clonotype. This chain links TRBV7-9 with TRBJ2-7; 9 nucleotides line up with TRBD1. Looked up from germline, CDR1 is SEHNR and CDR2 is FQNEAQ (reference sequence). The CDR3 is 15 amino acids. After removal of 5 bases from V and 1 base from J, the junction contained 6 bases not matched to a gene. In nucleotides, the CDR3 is TGTGCCAGCAGCCCCGGGACAGGGAAATCCTACGAGCAGTACTTC. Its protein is CASSPGTGKSYEQYF.

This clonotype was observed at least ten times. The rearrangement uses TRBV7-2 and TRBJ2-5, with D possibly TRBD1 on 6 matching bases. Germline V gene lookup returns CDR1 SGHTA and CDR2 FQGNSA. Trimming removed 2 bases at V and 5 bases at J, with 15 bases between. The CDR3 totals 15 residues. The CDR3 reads CASSLTGRVSETQYF. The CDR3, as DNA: TGTGCCAGCAGCTTAACAGGGCGGGTTAGCGAGACCCAGTACTTC.

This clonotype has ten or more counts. The CDR3 here is CATRQGATETQYF. The CDR3 nucleotides read TGTGCCACCCGACAGGGGGCCACGGAGACCCAGTACTTC. The genes are TRBV7-2 and TRBJ2-5; 10 nucleotides agree with TRBD1. The CDR3 sequence is 13 residues long. Germline CDR1 reads SGHTA; CDR2 reads FQGNSA. Unmatched junction bases numbered 7, after V lost 10 bases and J lost 5 bases.

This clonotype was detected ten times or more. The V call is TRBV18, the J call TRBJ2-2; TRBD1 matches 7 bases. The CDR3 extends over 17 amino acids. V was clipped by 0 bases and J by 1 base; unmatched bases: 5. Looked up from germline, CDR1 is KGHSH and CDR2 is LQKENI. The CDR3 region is CASSPPNRGENTGELFF. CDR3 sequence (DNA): TGTGCCAGCTCACCACCGAACAGGGGCGAGAACACCGGGGAGCTGTTTTTT.